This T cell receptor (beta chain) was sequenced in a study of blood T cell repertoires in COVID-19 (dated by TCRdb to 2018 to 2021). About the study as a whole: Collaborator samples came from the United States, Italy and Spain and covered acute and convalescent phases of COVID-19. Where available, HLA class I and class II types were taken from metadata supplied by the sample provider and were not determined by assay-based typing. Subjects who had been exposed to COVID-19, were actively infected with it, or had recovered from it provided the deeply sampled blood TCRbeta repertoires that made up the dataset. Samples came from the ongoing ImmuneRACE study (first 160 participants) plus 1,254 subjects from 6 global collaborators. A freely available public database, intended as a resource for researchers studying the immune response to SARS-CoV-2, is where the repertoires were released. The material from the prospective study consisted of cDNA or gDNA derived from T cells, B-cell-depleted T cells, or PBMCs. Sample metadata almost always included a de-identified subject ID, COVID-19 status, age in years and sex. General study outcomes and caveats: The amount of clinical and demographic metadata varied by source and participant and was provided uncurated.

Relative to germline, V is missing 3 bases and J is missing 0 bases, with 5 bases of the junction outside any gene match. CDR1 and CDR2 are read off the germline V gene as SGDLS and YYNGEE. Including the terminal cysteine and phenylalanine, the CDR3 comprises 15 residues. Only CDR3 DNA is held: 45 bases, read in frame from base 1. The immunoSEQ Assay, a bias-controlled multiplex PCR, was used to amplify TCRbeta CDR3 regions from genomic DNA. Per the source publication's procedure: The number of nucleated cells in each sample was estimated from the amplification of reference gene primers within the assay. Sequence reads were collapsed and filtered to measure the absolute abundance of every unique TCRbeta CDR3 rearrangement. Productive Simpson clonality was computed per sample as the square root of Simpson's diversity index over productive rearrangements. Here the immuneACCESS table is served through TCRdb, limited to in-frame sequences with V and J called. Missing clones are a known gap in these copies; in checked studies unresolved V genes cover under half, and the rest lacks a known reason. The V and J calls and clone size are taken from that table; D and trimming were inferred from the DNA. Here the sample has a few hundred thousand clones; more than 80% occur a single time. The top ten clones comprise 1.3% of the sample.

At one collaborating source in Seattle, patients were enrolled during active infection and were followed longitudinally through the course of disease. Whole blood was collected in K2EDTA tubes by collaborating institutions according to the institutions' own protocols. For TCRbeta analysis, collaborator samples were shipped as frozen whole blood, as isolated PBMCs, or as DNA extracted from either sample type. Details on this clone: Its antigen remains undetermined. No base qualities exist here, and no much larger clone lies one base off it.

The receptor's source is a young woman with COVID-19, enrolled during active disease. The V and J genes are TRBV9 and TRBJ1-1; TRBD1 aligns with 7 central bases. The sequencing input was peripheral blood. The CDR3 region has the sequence CASSASTGLNTEAFF. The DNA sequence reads TGTGCCAGCAGCGCCTCGACAGGGTTGAACACTGAAGCTTTCTTT.